This TCR beta chain stems from a study of regulatory and conventional T cells in RAG deficiency. Whole-study findings and limits: Shorter CDR3s in all patient subsets; >85% Treg-Tconv overlap in Omenn.

CDR3 length: 16 amino acids. Germline assignment: CDR1 ENHRY and CDR2 SYGVKD. Here immunoSEQ multiplex PCR was the method, and the copy in TCRdb shows in-frame clones only, minus some. The sample has approximately 21,000 clones, around 97% seen once. About this clone: Its matching antigen is unknown. Its ends do not fully match the called genes, so a read error is possible. Other DNA variants within this sample encode the same CDR3.

Conventional CD4+ T cells were sorted from blood as CD25-low CD127-high cells. These same data were also listed under a study on regulatory T cells. That study reports: Amplification used 52 TRBV primers and 13 TRBJ primers.

Material: CD25- CD4+ T cells sorted from blood. The receptor was derived from a human donor in good health. The gene calls are TRBV10-3 and TRBJ2-7, with 8 nucleotides matching TRBD1. The CDR3: CAISDRRTGNSYEQYF. CDR3 coding DNA: TGTGCCATTAGTGACCGACGGACAGGGAACTCCTACGAGCAGTACTTC.